This TCR beta chain originates from a study of human T cells and chemical hapten exposure. General study results and limits: High-frequency TCRs, those above 1 in 1000, stayed the same after DPC sensitization.

This clonotype was counted between two and nine times. Its antigen is unknown. Losses at the gene ends were 3 bases for V and 6 bases for J; bases not matched to a gene: 6. The CDR3 is made up of 14 amino acids. From germline, CDR1 is SGHTA and CDR2 FQGTGA. Unfractionated whole blood yielded the extracted total RNA. Within the library, unique molecular identifiers were attached to each individual cDNA molecule. Original methodology: Samples had a median of around 100,000 TCRs, ranging roughly 23,224 to 690,600. TCRdb itself ran the 5' RACE reads through MiXCR, one entry per CDR3 protein. TCRdb's processing, not the authors' own work, is the source of the V and J calls. The table records 110,000 to 150,000 distinct CDR3 sequences, 3.5% to 5% of them present only once.

The genes are TRBV7-3 and TRBJ2-3; 7 bases are a match to TRBD1. The clonotype was recovered from a female donor in good health. CDR3 in DNA: TGTGCCAGCAGCTTCCTCTCGGACAGGGATACGCAGTATTTT. This codes for CASSFLSDRDTQYF.